One and the same sample provided the 9 T cell receptor beta chains below, sequenced in a study of cytomegalovirus exposure and HLA in healthy donors. The PCR employed 60 Vbeta primers together with 13 Jbeta primers. TCRdb's copy holds only in-frame clones and misses some; the assay was immunoSEQ multiplex PCR. The sample has over 150,000 clones; 77% are singletons. The sample consisted of PBMCs. The source of these receptors is a middle-aged woman in good health and CMV-seropositive.

The rearrangement links TRBV9 to TRBJ2-7; D may be TRBD2 (6 bases). The V and J ends lost 0 bases and 2 bases respectively, with 15 bases between them. The germline gives CDR1 SGDLS, CDR2 YYNGEE. The CDR3 contains 16 residues. This CDR3 is CASSVGLGDSPYEQYF. DNA of the CDR3: TGTGCCAGCAGCGTAGGGCTAGGGGACTCCCCCTACGAGCAGTACTTC.

The chain carries TRBV7-9 and TRBJ2-1; TRBD2 matches at 13 bases. The CDR3 runs to 17 residues. Germline V gene sequence: CDR1 SEHNR, CDR2 FQNEAQ (reference sequence). V was pared by 5 bases and J by 9 bases, with 13 bases of the junction left unmatched. This chain's CDR3 is CASSLGLAGAHGGEQFF. CDR3 bases: TGTGCCAGCAGCCTCGGACTAGCGGGGGCCCACGGAGGTGAGCAGTTCTTC.

The rearrangement joins TRBV25-1 to TRBJ2-7, with 10 bases lining up with TRBD1. The trim removed 7 bases at V and 7 bases at J, leaving 7 bases unmatched. Per germline, CDR1 MGHDK and CDR2 SYGVNS. The CDR3 sequence is 13 residues long. As DNA, the CDR3 is TGTGCCAGCACCGGACAGGGGGTCAGAGAGCAGTACTTC. Protein sequence: CASTGQGVREQYF.

The gene calls are TRBV30 and TRBJ1-1; D not resolved. CDR3 length: 12 residues. Trimming took 6 bases from V and 5 from J, leaving 13 bases between them. From germline, CDR1 is GTSNPN and CDR2 SVGIG (reference sequence). The CDR3 here is CACRSEVTEAFF. In DNA, the CDR3 is TGTGCCTGCCGTTCTGAGGTTACTGAAGCTTTCTTT.

The V gene is TRBV10-1, the J gene TRBJ1-2, with a tentative D call TRBD1 (5 bases). This CDR3 contains 15 residues. Germline CDR1 reads WNHNN; CDR2 reads SYGVQD (reference sequence). V was clipped by 5 bases and J by 6 bases, with 19 bases between them. CDR3 residues: CASSPGGGRGDGYTF. DNA of the CDR3: TGCGCCAGCAGTCCAGGCGGGGGTCGGGGGGATGGCTACACCTTC.

The chain couples TRBV9 to TRBJ1-2; D might be TRBD1 (6 bases). The CDR3 has 14 residues. The V and J ends lost 4 bases and 3 bases respectively, with 13 bases between them. Germline V gives CDR1 SGDLS, CDR2 YYNGEE. The CDR3 nucleotides are TGTGCCAGCAGCATCCGGGACACGGACTATGGCTACACCTTC. Translation: CASSIRDTDYGYTF.

The chain carries TRBV12-5 and TRBJ2-7, with 9 bases lining up with TRBD2. Germline loops: CDR1 LGHNT, CDR2 FRNRAP. Losses at the gene ends were 1 base for V and 3 bases for J; bases not matched to a gene: 4. This CDR3 contains 15 residues. The DNA for the CDR3 is TGTGCTAGTGGTTTGGCCCAGACTAGCGGCTACGAGCAGTACTTC. Its translation: CASGLAQTSGYEQYF.

The chain links TRBV5-1 to TRBJ1-2; TRBD1 matches 8 bases. Germline assignment: CDR1 SGHRS and CDR2 YFSETQ. After removal of 4 bases from V and 6 bases from J, the junction contained 2 bases not matched to a gene. CDR3 length: 12 amino acids. CDR3 loop: CASSQDRDGYTF. The CDR3 nucleotides are TGCGCCAGCAGCCAGGACAGGGATGGCTACACCTTC.

This rearrangement joins TRBV30 to TRBJ2-5; 13 bases align to TRBD2. Judging by the DNA end, TRBJ2-7 fits better; the J call may be wrong. In germline, CDR1 is GTSNPN, CDR2 SVGIG (reference sequence). The CDR3 is 16 residues long. The CDR3 is CAWKGTSGVSSNEQYF. The CDR3 bases are TGTGCCTGGAAAGGGACTAGCGGGGTTTCAAGCAACGAGCAGTACTTC.